Below are 9 T cell receptor beta chains sequenced from a single sample in a study of pediatric ulcerative colitis (dated by TCRdb to between 2019 and 2020). The library was built by means of the immunoSEQ multiplex PCR assay. Imported from immuneACCESS, the table was reduced by TCRdb to in-frame sequences with V and J called. These copies leave out some clones; in studies compared against another copy, an unresolved V gene accounts for under half, and the cause of the remainder is not known. This sample is represented by 57,000 or so clones; about nine tenths of them were singletons. Together, the top ten hold over 1.3% of the sample. The sequenced sample was blood. These receptor sequences come from a boy aged 5-17 years who was a control in a study of pediatric ulcerative colitis.

V and J are TRBV2 and TRBJ1-6; D not certain. V gave up 0 bases and J gave up 10 bases, with 10 bases separating them. Germline V gene data show CDR1 as SNHLY and CDR2 as FYNNEI. This CDR3 has 14 amino acids. The chain's CDR3 is CASSEAIKESPLHF. CDR3 DNA sequence: TGTGCCAGCAGTGAAGCGATTAAGGAATCACCCCTCCACTTT.

This clone showed up just once. The chain links TRBV5-1 to TRBJ2-3; the D gene is possibly TRBD1 (7 bases). With 4 bases removed from V and 4 bases from J, the gap between germline ends came to 13 bases. Germline CDR1 reads SGHRS; CDR2 reads YFSETQ. The CDR3 is 14 residues long. In nucleotides, the CDR3 is TGCGCCAGCAGCACCCTCAGGGGGGCAGATACGCAGTATTTT. Protein product: CASSTLRGADTQYF.

The rearrangement joins TRBV6-1 to TRBJ2-7; D perhaps matches TRBD1 (6 bases). Germline loops: CDR1 MNHNS, CDR2 SASEGT. V was shortened by 5 bases and J by 6 bases, with 8 bases between the two germline ends. The CDR3 consists of 11 residues. CDR3: CASSNRAEQYF. The CDR3 coding sequence is TGTGCCAGCAGTAACAGGGCCGAGCAGTACTTC.

The V call is TRBV28, the J call TRBJ2-5; weak D call: TRBD1 (5 bases). Trimming left V 5 bases short and J 7 bases short, with 11 bases between. The CDR3 contains 12 residues. Germline CDR1 reads MDHEN; CDR2 reads SYDVKM. The CDR3 sequence is CASSTAQGTQYF. The CDR3 nucleotides read TGTGCCAGCAGTACAGCCCAGGGGACCCAGTACTTC. Looking up the rest from reference TRBV28 and TRBJ2-5 gives the full variable domain: DVKVTQSSRYLVKRTGEKVFLECVQDMDHENMFWYRQDPGLGLRLIYFSYDVKMKEKGDIPEGYSVSREKKERFSLILESASTNQTSMYLCASSTAQGTQYFGPGTRLLVL.

The chain combines TRBV18 with TRBJ1-1; possibly TRBD1 for D (6 bases). The germline V and J ends were trimmed by 1 base and 4 bases, with 13 bases remaining between them. The CDR3 sequence is 15 residues long. Looked up from germline, CDR1 is KGHSH and CDR2 is LQKENI. This chain's CDR3 is CASSPQPGDGTEAFF. The CDR3 DNA is TGTGCCAGCTCACCACAGCCAGGGGATGGCACTGAAGCTTTCTTT.

The V call is TRBV25-1, the J call TRBJ2-1; D gene unclear. Looked up from germline, CDR1 is MGHDK and CDR2 is SYGVNS. The CDR3 consists of 13 residues. V lost 0 bases and J lost 8, with 8 bases in between. The CDR3 DNA is TGTGCCAGCAGTGAATATTACGGCGATGAGCAGTTCTTC. Protein sequence: CASSEYYGDEQFF.

This chain links TRBV7-2 with TRBJ1-2; D is uncertain. V was shortened by 1 base and J by 8 bases, with 11 bases between the two germline ends. The CDR3 contains 13 residues. CDR1 and CDR2 (germline): SGHTA, FQGNSA. The CDR3 region has the DNA TGTGCCAGCAGCTTAGGGTTGGGGTACGGCTACACCTTC. Translating gives CASSLGLGYGYTF.

This sequence joins TRBV5-6 and TRBJ2-7; 11 bases are a match to TRBD2. Germline V lookup: CDR1 SGHDT, CDR2 YYEEEE. The V gene end was trimmed by 0 bases and the J gene end by 2 bases; junction bases not matched to a gene: 4. The CDR3 runs 16 residues. DNA for the CDR3: TGTGCCAGCAGCTTGGACCTAGCGGGGGGCCCCTACGAGCAGTACTTC. This encodes CASSLDLAGGPYEQYF.

This clone has more than one count but fewer than ten. The genes are TRBV7-6 and TRBJ1-1; perhaps TRBD1 as D (5 bases). Trimming left V 4 bases short and J 4 bases short, with 10 bases between. This CDR3 is 13 amino acids long. Per the germline V gene, CDR1 is SGHVS and CDR2 is FNYEAQ. The DNA of the CDR3 is TGTGCCAGCAGCTCTCAGGGAGGCACTGAAGCTTTCTTT. As protein: CASSSQGGTEAFF.